These 32 T cell receptor beta chains came from one sample sequenced in a study of OX40 agonist ivuxolimab in advanced cancers. The repertoire was sequenced with immunoSEQ multiplex PCR; TCRdb's copy has only in-frame clones and lacks some. This sample has about 64,000 clones; 85% occur once, and the top ten carry approximately 2.9%. Sequenced material: CD4+ or CD8+ T cells sorted from blood, taken in a trial of the OX40 agonist ivuxolimab. These receptors all come from an adult with an advanced solid tumor such as melanoma, head and neck, liver or kidney cancer.

The J gene is TRBJ2-5, the V gene TRBV5-4, with TRBD1 matching 9 bases. Germline CDR1 and CDR2: SGHNT and YYREEE (reference sequence). The CDR3 sequence is 14 residues long. With 4 bases clipped from V and 5 bases from J, the junction kept 6 bases outside the gene matches. The CDR3 DNA reads TGTGCCAGCAGCCACGGACAGGGGATGGAGACCCAGTACTTC. Amino acid sequence: CASSHGQGMETQYF.

This clone was observed a few times. The chain links TRBV21-1 to TRBJ1-1. TRBV21-1 is annotated as a pseudogene. There are 13 residues in the CDR3. Here the CDR3 DNA reads TGTGCCAGCAGCCTCACGAGTGTCACTGAAGCTTTCTTT. Protein sequence: CASSLTSVTEAFF.

The chain carries TRBV19 and TRBJ1-5, with 8 bases aligning to TRBD1. The CDR3 is made up of 18 amino acids. CDR1 and CDR2 from the germline V gene are LNHDA and SQIVND (reference sequence). The V and J ends lost 0 bases and 2 bases, in that order; junction bases with no gene match: 9. In DNA, the CDR3 is TGTGCCAGTAGTATAGAACATCGGACAGGGAGAGGCAATCAGCCCCAGCATTTT. Protein: CASSIEHRTGRGNQPQHF. Full variable domain (outside the CDR3, taken from reference TRBV19 and TRBJ1-5): DGGITQSPKYLFRKEGQNVTLSCEQNLNHDAMYWYRQDPGQGLRLIYYSQIVNDFQKGDIAEGYSVSREKKESFPLTVTSAQKNPTAFYLCASSIEHRTGRGNQPQHFGDGTRLSIL.

The V call is TRBV19, the J call TRBJ1-1; D is uncertain. Germline V gives CDR1 LNHDA, CDR2 SQIVND (reference sequence). V was cut by 7 bases and J by 5 bases, with 11 bases left in between. The CDR3 covers 12 residues. The CDR3 loop is CASTEWGTEAFF. The CDR3 bases are TGTGCCAGTACCGAGTGGGGAACTGAAGCTTTCTTT.

This chain uses TRBV30 with TRBJ2-3, with D uncertain. V lost 4 bases, J lost 2 bases, and 13 bases lay in between. This CDR3 spans 14 amino acids. Germline V CDR1 and CDR2: GTSNPN, SVGIG (reference sequence). The CDR3 sequence: CAWTRPAATDTQYF. CDR3 sequence (DNA): TGTGCCTGGACTAGGCCAGCAGCCACAGATACGCAGTATTTT.

The V and J genes are TRBV28 and TRBJ2-1; a weak D match, TRBD2 (6 bases). Trimming took off 7 bases at V and 4 bases at J, with 17 bases between the two ends. The CDR3 runs to 15 residues. Germline CDR1 and CDR2: MDHEN and SYDVKM. The CDR3 nucleotides are TGTGCCAGCATCAAGGGGCTAGCGTCTTACAATGAGCAGTTCTTC. Residues: CASIKGLASYNEQFF.

The CDR3 sequence is CASSLGAGGIAYEQYF. CDR3 nucleotides: TGTGCCAGCAGCTTGGGAGCGGGGGGGATTGCTTACGAGCAGTACTTC. The chain combines TRBV7-9 with TRBJ2-7; 10 positions agree with TRBD2. With 3 bases clipped from V and 4 bases from J, the junction kept 9 bases outside the gene matches. In germline, CDR1 is SEHNR, CDR2 FQNEAQ (reference sequence). The CDR3 runs to 16 residues.

This chain uses TRBV27 with TRBJ2-3; 11 nucleotides align to TRBD2. V was clipped by 7 bases and J by 4 bases; unmatched bases: 19. The CDR3 has 19 amino acids. Per the germline V gene, CDR1 is MNHEY and CDR2 is SMNVEV (reference sequence). This CDR3 reads CASNPRGAIAGGPSDTQYF. The CDR3, as DNA: TGTGCCAGCAATCCTAGAGGGGCGATAGCGGGAGGGCCTTCAGATACGCAGTATTTT.

Only one count was recorded for this clone. The chain is built from TRBV28 and TRBJ2-7, with D unclear. The CDR3 has 13 residues. V was trimmed by 7 bases and J by 2 bases, leaving 12 bases between them. The germline V gene has CDR1 MDHEN and CDR2 SYDVKM. In nucleotides, the CDR3 is TGTGCCAGCACGCCCCCGTTGGCCTACGAGCAGTACTTC. Its protein is CASTPPLAYEQYF.

This chain connects TRBV7-6 to TRBJ2-3, with 9 bases matching TRBD2. Germline V gene data show CDR1 as SGHVS and CDR2 as FNYEAQ. The CDR3 contains 14 residues. The trim removed 7 bases at V and 6 bases at J, leaving 8 bases unmatched. CDR3 amino acids: CASKSPSGGDTQYF. In nucleotides, the CDR3 is TGTGCCAGCAAGTCTCCGAGCGGGGGGGATACGCAGTATTTT.

This chain joins TRBV28 and TRBJ1-1; D is undetermined. The V gene lost 3 bases and the J gene lost 10 bases, with 15 bases spanning the gap. Germline assignment: CDR1 MDHEN and CDR2 SYDVKM. This CDR3 spans 13 amino acids. The CDR3 nucleotides are TGTGCCAGCAGTTTGGACTCCCTCTCGGGAGCTTTCTTT. It codes for CASSLDSLSGAFF.

The chain uses TRBV6-1 and TRBJ1-1, with unresolved D. Germline V gene lookup returns CDR1 MNHNS and CDR2 SASEGT. The V end lost 2 bases, the J end lost 0 bases, and 7 bases lay between the germline ends. This CDR3 comprises 14 residues. The CDR3 region has the DNA TGTGCCAGCAGTGAAACGCGGATGAACACTGAAGCTTTCTTT. It encodes CASSETRMNTEAFF.

V gene TRBV7-9 combines with J gene TRBJ2-7, with D perhaps TRBD1 (8 bases). The length of the CDR3 is 15 residues. The germline V and J ends were trimmed by 5 bases and 5 bases, with 19 bases remaining between them. CDR1 is SEHNR, CDR2 FQNEAQ, per germline (reference sequence). The CDR3 DNA reads TGTGCCAGCAGCGGCGGGGGCAGGGGGCTGGACGAGCAGTACTTC. Amino acids: CASSGGGRGLDEQYF.

J is TRBJ2-7 and V is TRBV5-1, with a weak D call TRBD1 (6 bases). V was shortened by 0 bases and J by 4 bases, with 20 bases between the two germline ends. CDR3 length: 17 amino acids. CDR1 SGHRS and CDR2 YFSETQ come from the germline V gene. Here the CDR3 DNA reads TGCGCCAGCAGCTTGGAGGGGACAACCCCGGTGATATACGAGCAGTACTTC. As protein: CASSLEGTTPVIYEQYF.

This chain uses TRBV5-1 with TRBJ2-3, with a weak D call TRBD2 (6 bases). Trimming shortened V by 0 bases and J by 5 bases, and 13 bases separated the two germline ends. The CDR3 is 15 amino acids. Germline V gives CDR1 SGHRS, CDR2 YFSETQ. CDR3 residues: CASSLAAVGGDTQYF. The CDR3 DNA reads as TGCGCCAGCAGCTTGGCCGCCGTGGGGGGAGATACGCAGTATTTT.

The chain carries TRBV28 and TRBJ1-3; perhaps TRBD1 as D (5 bases). Germline assignment: CDR1 MDHEN and CDR2 SYDVKM. Trimming removed 8 bases from V and 4 bases from J, with 18 bases in between. The CDR3 contains 15 residues. CDR3 protein: CASCTTGLTGNTIYF. CDR3 DNA sequence: TGTGCCAGCTGTACCACAGGACTAACAGGAAACACCATATATTTT.

The V and J genes are TRBV5-1 and TRBJ2-5, with 13 bases lining up with TRBD2. Germline assignment: CDR1 SGHRS and CDR2 YFSETQ. The CDR3 runs to 17 residues. With 0 bases clipped from V and 3 bases from J, the junction kept 5 bases outside the gene matches. The CDR3 bases are TGCGCCAGCAGCTTGGAGCCGGGACTAGCGGGGAAAGAGACCCAGTACTTC. Translation: CASSLEPGLAGKETQYF.

CDR3 DNA sequence: TGTGCCAGCAGCGAGGGGGGACAGTTCTTTCCGAAGGGCTACACCTTC. Protein: CASSEGGQFFPKGYTF. The chain is built from TRBV9 and TRBJ1-2; TRBD1 aligns across 7 bases. Germline V gives CDR1 SGDLS, CDR2 YYNGEE. J lost 8 bases, V lost 3 bases, and 16 bases had no gene match. The CDR3 contains 16 residues.

This chain joins TRBV11-3 and TRBJ2-1; the D gene is possibly TRBD1 (6 bases). Germline assignment: CDR1 SGHNT and CDR2 YENEEA. V lost 0 bases and J 7 bases, leaving 7 bases between the germline ends. CDR3 size: 13 residues. The CDR3 is CASSLERGNEQFF. The CDR3, as DNA: TGTGCCAGCAGCTTAGAAAGGGGGAATGAGCAGTTCTTC. The full variable domain, completed using reference TRBV11-3 and TRBJ2-1, is EAGVVQSPRYKIIEKKQPVAFWCNPISGHNTLYWYLQNLGQGPELLIRYENEEAVDDSQLPKDRFSAERLKGVDSTLKIQPAELGDSAVYLCASSLERGNEQFFGPGTRLTVL.

The J gene is TRBJ2-2, the V gene TRBV23-1; 13 bases line up with TRBD2. TRBV23-1 is an ORF, and what it does is uncertain. The CDR3 totals 17 residues. After removal of 6 bases from V and 0 bases from J, the junction contained 4 bases not matched to a gene. CDR3 nucleotide sequence: TGCGCCAGCAGCGAGGGACTAGCGGGAACGAACACCGGGGAGCTGTTTTTT. Amino acids: CASSEGLAGTNTGELFF.

The chain couples TRBV18 to TRBJ1-2; D is uncertain. V was clipped by 3 bases and J by 0 bases, with 8 bases between them. CDR1 is KGHSH and CDR2 is LQKENI in the germline V gene. The CDR3 spans 14 residues. CDR3 protein: CASSPAQTNYGYTF. Here the CDR3 DNA reads TGTGCCAGCTCACCGGCACAGACTAACTATGGCTACACCTTC.

In DNA, the CDR3 is TGTGCCTGGAGTCTCCCGGGTCCGGGGGGTTCCTACAATGAGCAGTTCTTC. Translating it yields CAWSLPGPGGSYNEQFF. The chain combines TRBV30 with TRBJ2-1; TRBD2 agrees at 7 bases. This CDR3 region has 17 residues. V shed 2 bases, J shed 1 base, and the junction held 11 bases outside the gene matches. The germline gives CDR1 GTSNPN, CDR2 SVGIG (reference sequence).

The gene calls are TRBV10-2 and TRBJ2-3; 8 bases fit TRBD1. The CDR3 length is 14 residues. Germline-derived CDR1 and CDR2 are WSHSY and SAAADI. Unmatched junction bases numbered 2, after V lost 4 bases and J lost 2 bases. The CDR3 sequence: CASSGQGATDTQYF. The CDR3 coding sequence is TGCGCCAGCAGTGGTCAGGGGGCCACAGATACGCAGTATTTT.

The chain links TRBV15 to TRBJ1-1; D might be TRBD1 (6 bases). From germline, CDR1 is LNHNV and CDR2 YYDKDF (reference sequence). Trimming shortened V by 3 bases and J by 4 bases, and 15 bases separated the two germline ends. This CDR3 is 15 amino acids long. The CDR3 is CATSSPGVGGTEAFF. In DNA, the CDR3 is TGTGCCACCAGCAGTCCAGGGGTCGGCGGCACTGAAGCTTTCTTT.

The CDR3 sequence: CASSPGTDREKLFF. The CDR3 DNA reads TGTGCCAGCAGCCCCGGGACAGATCGTGAAAAACTGTTTTTT. The chain links TRBV7-8 to TRBJ1-4, with 7 bases lining up with TRBD1. The CDR3 has 14 amino acids. V lost 5 bases and J lost 7; bases outside the gene matches: 7. CDR1 SGHVS and CDR2 FQNEAQ come from the germline V gene.

The chain is built from TRBV28 and TRBJ2-5, with 7 nucleotides matching TRBD1. The CDR3 runs to 15 residues. The J segment lost 2 bases and the V segment lost 6 bases, leaving 9 bases of the junction unmatched. The germline gives CDR1 MDHEN, CDR2 SYDVKM. CDR3 residues: CASRHLGTVQETQYF. CDR3 nucleotide sequence: TGTGCCAGCAGACATCTCGGGACAGTACAAGAGACCCAGTACTTC.

The genes are TRBV7-6 and TRBJ2-7; D uncertain. Looked up from germline, CDR1 is SGHVS and CDR2 is FNYEAQ. The CDR3 spans 12 residues. Trimming left V 5 bases short and J 6 bases short, with 11 bases between. CDR3 loop: CASSPDRSEQYF. Here the CDR3 DNA reads TGTGCCAGCAGCCCGGACCGGAGCGAGCAGTACTTC. Complete variable domain (other parts from reference TRBV7-6 and TRBJ2-7): GAGVSQSPRYKVTKRGQDVALRCDPISGHVSLYWYRQALGQGPEFLTYFNYEAQQDKSGLPNDRFSAERPEGSISTLTIQRTEQRDSAMYRCASSPDRSEQYFGPGTRLTVT.

This clone was seen just once. CDR3 region: CASSFSSGTVTYEQYF. The CDR3 DNA is TGTGCCAGCAGCTTCAGCTCCGGGACGGTAACCTACGAGCAGTACTTC. This chain uses TRBV7-9 with TRBJ2-7; D might be TRBD1 or TRBD2, each matching 5 bases. Trimming took 3 bases from V and 2 from J, leaving 17 bases between them. The germline gives CDR1 SEHNR, CDR2 FQNEAQ (reference sequence). The CDR3 spans 16 residues.

The V gene is TRBV6-1, the J gene TRBJ1-2; 8 bases agree with TRBD1. In germline, CDR1 is MNHNS, CDR2 SASEGT. The V gene end was trimmed by 7 bases and the J gene end by 1 base; junction bases not matched to a gene: 5. This CDR3 is built from 14 residues. For the CDR3, the DNA is TGTGCCAGCAACCCGGGACAGGTTAACTATGGCTACACCTTC. Protein sequence: CASNPGQVNYGYTF.

The chain couples TRBV19 to TRBJ2-7; TRBD2 aligns across 7 bases. Germline trimming cut 3 bases from V and 1 base from J; bases unmatched to any gene: 6. CDR1 and CDR2 from the germline V gene are LNHDA and SQIVND (reference sequence). The CDR3 totals 15 residues. The CDR3 loop is CASSMGLAESYEQYF. In DNA, the CDR3 is TGTGCCAGTAGTATGGGTCTAGCGGAGTCCTACGAGCAGTACTTC.

A few counts support this clone. The same CDR3 also results from other DNA sequences found in this sample. The rearrangement uses TRBV5-1 and TRBJ1-1, with D unclear. This CDR3 has 12 residues. With 0 bases removed from V and 7 bases from J, the gap between germline ends came to 7 bases. The germline CDR1 and CDR2 sequences are SGHRS and YFSETQ. The chain's CDR3 is CASSLDRGEAFF. The CDR3 DNA sequence: TGCGCCAGCAGCTTGGATCGCGGTGAAGCTTTCTTT.

This chain links TRBV10-3 with TRBJ1-5; 7 positions match TRBD1. Germline lookup yields CDR1 ENHRY and CDR2 SYGVKD. The CDR3 is 16 amino acids. Losses at the gene ends were 0 bases for V and 2 bases for J; bases not matched to a gene: 4. Here the CDR3 DNA reads TGTGCCATCAGTGAGTCAGGGGGCCTAGGCAATCAGCCCCAGCATTTT. It yields the protein CAISESGGLGNQPQHF.